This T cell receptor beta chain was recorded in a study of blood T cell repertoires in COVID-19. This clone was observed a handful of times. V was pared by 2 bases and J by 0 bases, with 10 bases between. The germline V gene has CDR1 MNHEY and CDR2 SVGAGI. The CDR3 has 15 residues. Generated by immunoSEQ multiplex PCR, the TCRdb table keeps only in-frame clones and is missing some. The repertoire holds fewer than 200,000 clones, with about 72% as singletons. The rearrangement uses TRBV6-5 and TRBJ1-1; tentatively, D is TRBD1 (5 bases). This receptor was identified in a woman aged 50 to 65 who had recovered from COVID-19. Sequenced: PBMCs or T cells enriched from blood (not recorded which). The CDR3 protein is CASSYRGIMNTEAFF. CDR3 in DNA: TGTGCCAGCAGTTACAGGGGTATCATGAACACTGAAGCTTTCTTT.